The source of this T cell receptor beta chain is a study of a mutant IDH1 vaccine in newly diagnosed glioma. Study-wide background: Most had both radiotherapy and temozolomide beforehand; others had only one.

The assay was immunoSEQ multiplex PCR, and TCRdb's table has in-frame clones only and misses some. The sample consists of around 89,000 clones, around 82% of them appearing once. CDR3 length: 12 residues. From germline, CDR1 is SGHNT and CDR2 YYREEE (reference sequence). The V and J ends lost 2 bases and 4 bases respectively, with 6 bases between them. Concerning this clone: This sample includes further DNA sequences coding for the same CDR3.

This sample's time point: baseline, week 1 (first vaccination visit). Sample treatment: pre-vaccination baseline after standard-of-care therapy. Sequences were derived from PBMCs, sampled from a glioma patient treated with radiotherapy, temozolomide or both. This sequence originates from a woman in her forties or fifties with glioma. J is TRBJ1-2 and V is TRBV5-4, with a weak D call TRBD1 (5 bases). CDR3 bases: TGTGCCAGCAGCTTAGACAGCTATGGCTACACCTTC. Its protein product is CASSLDSYGYTF.